The entry that follows covers one TCR beta chain sequence. Germline CDR1 reads SGHKS; CDR2 reads YYEKEE (reference sequence). V was cut by 4 bases and J by 7 bases, with 12 bases left in between. The CDR3 runs 14 residues. TCRdb's copy holds only in-frame clones and misses some; the assay was immunoSEQ multiplex PCR. The sample includes roughly 250,000 clones, approximately 86% of them seen just once. The data were taken from a study of blood T cell repertoires in COVID-19. Those who participated ranged in age from 18 to 89 years and resided in 20 to 30 US areas. Participants had their cohort set by participant-reported clinical history.

The rearrangement uses TRBV5-5 and TRBJ1-6; possible D gene TRBD1, 5 bases. The TCR was taken from a woman aged 30 to 39 with acute COVID-19. Sequenced sample: PBMCs or T cells enriched from blood (not recorded which). CDR3 amino acids: CASSASGGNSPLHF. CDR3 sequence (DNA): TGTGCCAGCAGCGCTTCCGGGGGGAATTCACCCCTCCACTTT.